This T cell receptor beta chain is from a study of T cell repertoires in cytomegalovirus infection. Study information: Selection of CMV epitopes for the study included recently identified HLA-C-restricted and well-studied HLA-B-restricted ones. Indications came from public TCR beta signatures; they pointed to CMV infection and to a matching HLA type. Regarding the study as a whole: CMV-specific TCR beta clonotypes restricted by HLA-C dominated the ex vivo response. The cumulative frequency of public TCR beta families identified carriers of CMV plus the relevant HLA.

This CDR3 has 15 residues. After removal of 0 bases from V and 2 bases from J, the junction contained 3 bases not matched to a gene. Germline lookup yields CDR1 ENHRY and CDR2 SYGVKD. At least ten counts were recorded for this clonotype. Its target is unknown. A single record per CDR3 protein comes from TCRdb applying MiXCR to the reads. The data contain 900,000 to 950,000 distinct CDR3 sequences, around 32% of them singletons. The material sequenced was cultured CD8+ T cells from PBMCs, taken from culture after CMV antigen stimulation. The chain recombines TRBV10-3 with TRBJ2-7; 8 bases line up with TRBD2. This sequence originates from a human donor in good health (CMV status not recorded). Some clones in this sample may be carry-over from other donors' samples. The CDR3 region has the DNA TGTGCCATCAGTGAGTCGCCGGGAGGGGCCTACGAGCAGTACGTC. Its protein is CAISESPGGAYEQYV.